This T cell receptor (beta chain) was sequenced during a study of regulatory T cells in long-lasting Graves disease (dated by TCRdb to 2020 to 2022). About the study as a whole: Persistent Graves' disease was defined as persistently positive TSH receptor autoantibodies together with antithyroid drug treatment for over 5 years. In the clinical cohort, patients with persistent Graves' disease had used antithyroid drugs for an average of around 10 years. A total of about 35 samples underwent TCR sequencing, from 13 patients with persistent Graves' disease and around 20 patients with newly diagnosed Graves' disease. This study used TCR sequencing and RNA sequencing of peripheral blood to compare persistent Graves' disease patients against newly diagnosed Graves' disease patients. The study was conducted in China and was registered as a clinical trial.

CDR1 and CDR2 were assigned from the germline V gene as SQVTM and ANQGSEA. The CDR3 spans 13 residues, from the cysteine through the phenylalanine. The sequence is cut down to CDR3 DNA, 39 bases in frame from base 1. The trim is 7 bases for V and 0 bases for J, with a gap of 12 bases between the germline ends. Points the paper makes about the study in general: The authors noted that the small sample size was a limitation that may lower accuracy. Preferential use of TRBV28, TRBJ1-2 and TRBJ2-5 was observed in persistent disease, whereas TRBV20-1 and TRBJ2-1 were favored in newly diagnosed disease. More public clonotypes were shared among persistent patients (under 3,000) than among newly diagnosed patients (roughly 1,000). Only the TCR beta chain was sequenced and analyzed. Lower TCR Shannon entropy and fewer highly expanded clones were observed in persistent Graves' disease patients than in newly diagnosed patients, which suggested clonal expansion. Only peripheral blood was studied, because thyroid tissue, the primary lesion, was inaccessible.

This specimen's time point label, per the study, means: persistent/refractory GD, antithyroid drugs over 5 years with positive TRAb. For both TCR sequencing and RNA sequencing, RNA was extracted from PBMCs using TRIzol. The diagnosis of Graves' disease followed American Thyroid Association guidelines. The patients came from an endocrinology department in Xi'an, China. From each patient, around 8.3 milliliters of peripheral blood was collected into an EDTA anticoagulant tube. Ficoll Paque Plus density gradient separation was used to isolate PBMCs, and no further T cell sorting was performed. An Agilent 2100 Bioanalyzer and agarose gel were used to check RNA quality, while a NanoDrop 2000 measured RNA concentration. Library creation used multiplex PCR. TCRdb shows the sequencer as Illumina HiSeq 4000. iRepertoire HTBI primers and Arm-PCR amplification of CDR3 regions were used to construct TCR beta libraries. PCR products were gel purified before sequencing. The original methods were these. Gene usage analysis of CDR3 amino acid clonotypes used the 50 to 70 TRBV and more than 13 TRBJ segments found across samples. COPE and FqMerger were used to merge filtered high-quality paired reads into contigs. BLAST was used to align contigs to the IMGT TRBV, TRBD and TRBJ reference genes, and CDR3 was defined following IMGT. Any clonotype with a frequency above 0.1% was classified as a highly expanded clone. Repertoire diversity was measured by Shannon entropy, and V-J evenness by the Gini coefficient. Public clonotypes were defined as clonotypes shared by more than one individual. TCRdb reprocessed the public reads (quality trimming at Q25 with fastp, clone calling with MiXCR) and kept in-frame beta chains. Records with the same CDR3 protein are collapsed into one entry carrying the most frequent genes and DNA. Here the V and J calls rest on TCRdb's processing, not on the authors' analysis. The sample table contains approximately 400,000 distinct CDR3 sequences; only one count was recorded for around 23% of them. Of the sample, around 30% is held by the ten largest clones.

This clonotype was seen repeatedly, ten times or more. What this receptor recognizes is not known. The record has no base qualities; no much larger clone is one base away. This chain joins TRBV29-1 to TRBJ1-1; tentative D gene TRBD1, with 5 bases matching. The starting material was peripheral blood mononuclear cells (PBMCs), obtained when the disease was refractory, from a patient treated with antithyroid drugs. The receptor comes from a woman aged 40 to 50 with Graves disease. Donor details come from another sample of the same person, matched by shared clones. The DNA is TGCAGCGCTACCGGGACGTTGAACACTGAAGCTTTCTTT. Translated, this is CSATGTLNTEAFF.